This T cell receptor beta chain was identified in a study of blood T cell repertoires in COVID-19. V was trimmed by 3 bases and J by 0 bases, leaving 12 bases between them. Looked up from germline, CDR1 is SGHVS and CDR2 is FNYEAQ. The CDR3 sequence is 16 residues long. This clone was counted between two and nine times. Produced via immunoSEQ multiplex PCR; TCRdb's table is partial and in-frame only. The repertoire includes under 200,000 clones, roughly 90% of them detected once, and less than 8% sits in the top ten. The sequence was obtained from a woman in her forties or fifties who had recovered from COVID-19. The material sequenced was PBMCs or T cells enriched from blood (not recorded which). The chain recombines TRBV7-6 with TRBJ1-3; the D gene is possibly TRBD1 (6 bases). The CDR3 spells CASSFHQGSSGNTIYF. DNA for the CDR3: TGTGCCAGCAGCTTCCATCAGGGGAGCTCTGGAAACACCATATATTTT. The complete variable domain, with remaining parts taken from reference TRBV7-6 and TRBJ1-3, reads GAGVSQSPRYKVTKRGQDVALRCDPISGHVSLYWYRQALGQGPEFLTYFNYEAQQDKSGLPNDRFSAERPEGSISTLTIQRTEQRDSAMYRCASSFHQGSSGNTIYFGEGSWLTVV.